A selection of T cell receptor beta chains follows, all from one sample in a study of human T cells and chemical hapten exposure. TCRdb reprocessed the RACE reads with MiXCR, giving one entry per CDR3 protein. Counted here are tens of thousands of distinct CDR3 sequences, less than 8% occurring once; the ten biggest clones make up about 1.5%. The sequencing used whole blood, collected in connection with sensitization to the hapten diphenylcyclopropenone (DPC). These receptors originate from a woman aged 25 to 39 with alopecia areata. Some clones in this sample may be carry-over from other donors' samples. Each CDR3 is given with its conserved first and last residue. Fields, in order: V gene, J gene, CDR3 protein.

TRBV10-2,TRBJ1-1,CASSESTFWGGAPVNTEAFF
TRBV5-1,TRBJ2-3,CASSLVPSGAFDTQYF
TRBV27,TRBJ2-7,CASSLTGVVYEQYF
TRBV2,TRBJ2-3,CASKDFTAGTDTQYF
TRBV5-5,TRBJ1-1,CASSPWGTGDTEAFF
TRBV2,TRBJ1-1,CASSEGETLPGQAFF
TRBV6-5,TRBJ1-1,CASSYRQAVWSTEAFF
TRBV18,TRBJ1-1,CASSQGQGNTEAFF
TRBV18,TRBJ2-7,CASTRDTTYEQYF
TRBV15,TRBJ1-4,CATSGSLNEKLFF
TRBV14,TRBJ2-7,CASSQDRGSHYEQYF
TRBV6-5,TRBJ2-1,CASSYAGGPYNEQFF
TRBV5-1,TRBJ1-1,CASSLEAGTTEAFF
TRBV3-1,TRBJ1-2,CASSQGEGRRGYTF
TRBV20-1,TRBJ1-1,CSARAANDRGTEAFF
TRBV7-2,TRBJ2-1,CASSLGGASGEFF
TRBV5-1,TRBJ1-1,CASREPNTEAFF
TRBV9,TRBJ2-3,CASSWRGGRTDTQYF
TRBV29-1,TRBJ1-2,CSTRQDSYGYTF
TRBV30,TRBJ2-1,CAWSAGSGGAYNEQFF
TRBV7-2,TRBJ1-2,CASGGGREKYGYTF
TRBV7-2,TRBJ2-5,CASSLVPAPEETQYF
TRBV10-3,TRBJ1-6,CAISEFAQGFGASPLHF
TRBV5-1,TRBJ1-1,CASSPRQGWNTEAFF
TRBV29-1,TRBJ2-7,CSFRGSQLADYEQYF
TRBV12-3/TRBV12-4,TRBJ1-3,CASSLQGTGLGNTIYF
TRBV20-1,TRBJ1-2,CSATEGDYGYTF
TRBV27,TRBJ2-5,CASSLSLAQETQYF